The rows below give T cell receptor beta chains drawn from one sample of a study of cytomegalovirus exposure and HLA in healthy donors. Data came from immunoSEQ multiplex PCR; TCRdb stores just in-frame clones and leaves some out. Of some 130,000 clones listed, around 86% are singletons. The specimen was PBMCs. Receptors originate from a man aged 18-30 years in good health and CMV-seronegative. CDR3s include the opening cysteine and the closing phenylalanine or tryptophan.

j_call v_call cdr3_aa
TRBJ2-7 TRBV29-1 CSVEDGGSYEQYF
TRBJ2-3 TRBV4-1 CASSQDSPPYTDTQYF
TRBJ2-7 TRBV6-5 CASSLTGNYEQYF
TRBJ2-1 TRBV12-5 CASVGRGYNEQFF
TRBJ2-7 TRBV14 CASSQVLDGEQYF
TRBJ1-2 TRBV25-1 CASSVSRTGNYGYTF
TRBJ2-2 TRBV19 CASRSREIAVNTGELFF
TRBJ1-4 TRBV9 CASSVGSFNEKLFF
TRBJ2-7 TRBV19 CASMRDGTRSPYEQYF
TRBJ1-5 TRBV6-6 CASRSGLGQPQHF
TRBJ1-2 TRBV7-2 CATTGGLAYGYTF
TRBJ2-1 TRBV19 CASSRNRGRVEQFF
TRBJ1-5 TRBV28 CASSAYQGAGQPQHF
TRBJ2-2 TRBV10-2 CASEGSSGDTGELFF
TRBJ2-1 TRBV29-1 CSVPKGANLYNEQFF
TRBJ1-2 TRBV6-5 CASSYGAGQGGYTF
TRBJ1-1 TRBV10-3 CAIALDSLTEAFF
TRBJ1-4 TRBV2 CASRSYEATNEKLFF
TRBJ2-7 TRBV19 CASTDLTGKAGEQYF
TRBJ1-1 TRBV27 CASSLSPDTEAFF
TRBJ1-5 TRBV5-4 CASSDGSGGNQPQHF
TRBJ2-3 TRBV7-2 CASSSGAKQYF
TRBJ1-5 TRBV27 CASSLWSAGADNQPQHF
TRBJ2-7 TRBV15 CATSRSGGTGEQYF
TRBJ1-2 TRBV2 CASSLEGGYTF
- TRBV7-9 CASSAGTGQNYEQYF
TRBJ1-2 TRBV6-6 CASSYDNFYGYTF
TRBJ1-4 TRBV18 CASSHSGAPNEKLFF
TRBJ2-1 TRBV7-3 CASSLGQGREQFF
TRBJ2-7 TRBV7-6 CASSLDAGVNYEQYF
TRBJ2-1 TRBV11-2 CASSLVRANEQFF
TRBJ2-1 TRBV7-3 CASSFLLQASGGSGDEQFF
TRBJ2-1 TRBV25-1 CASSEYPRGSGEQFF
TRBJ1-2 TRBV4-3 CASSHDTGTGYGYTF
TRBJ1-5 TRBV6-5 CASRTGEGQPQHF
TRBJ2-5 TRBV25-1 CASSAEWVAETQYF
TRBJ2-7 TRBV18 CASSPGTGQGYEQYF
TRBJ1-4 TRBV5-1 CASSLEGALNEKLFF
TRBJ2-7 TRBV5-1 CASSLVTGGREQYF
TRBJ2-5 TRBV19 CASSARRTGAGQETQYF